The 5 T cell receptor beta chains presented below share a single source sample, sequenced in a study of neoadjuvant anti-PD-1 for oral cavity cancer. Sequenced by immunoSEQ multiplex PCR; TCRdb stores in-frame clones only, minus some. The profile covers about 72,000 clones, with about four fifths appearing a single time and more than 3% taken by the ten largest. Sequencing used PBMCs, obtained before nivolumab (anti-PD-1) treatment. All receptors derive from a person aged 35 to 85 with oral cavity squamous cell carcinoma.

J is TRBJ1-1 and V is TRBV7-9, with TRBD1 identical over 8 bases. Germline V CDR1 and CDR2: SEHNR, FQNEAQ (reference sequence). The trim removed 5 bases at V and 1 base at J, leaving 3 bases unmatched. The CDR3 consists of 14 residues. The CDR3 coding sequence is TGTGCCAGCAGCAGAGACAGGGGGAACACTGAAGCTTTCTTT. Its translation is CASSRDRGNTEAFF.

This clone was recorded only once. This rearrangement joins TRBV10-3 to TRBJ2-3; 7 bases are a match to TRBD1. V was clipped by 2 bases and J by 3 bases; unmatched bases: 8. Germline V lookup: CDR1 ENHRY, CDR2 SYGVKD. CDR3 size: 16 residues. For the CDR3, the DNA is TGTGCCATCAGTGAGGGCGGTGGGACAGCTACAGATACGCAGTATTTT. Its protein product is CAISEGGGTATDTQYF.

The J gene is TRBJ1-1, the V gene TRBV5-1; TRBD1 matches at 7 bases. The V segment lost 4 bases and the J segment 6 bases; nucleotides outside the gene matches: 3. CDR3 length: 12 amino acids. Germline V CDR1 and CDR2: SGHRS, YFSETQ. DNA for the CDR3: TGCGCCAGCAGCGCCGGGACAGCTGAAGCTTTCTTT. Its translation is CASSAGTAEAFF.

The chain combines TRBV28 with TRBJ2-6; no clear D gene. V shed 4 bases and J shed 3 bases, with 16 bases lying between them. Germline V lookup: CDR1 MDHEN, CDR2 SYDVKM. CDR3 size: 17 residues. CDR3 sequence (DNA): TGTGCCAGCAGTTCCCAAATGGGAAGGCATGGGGCCAACGTCCTGACTTTC. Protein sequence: CASSSQMGRHGANVLTF.

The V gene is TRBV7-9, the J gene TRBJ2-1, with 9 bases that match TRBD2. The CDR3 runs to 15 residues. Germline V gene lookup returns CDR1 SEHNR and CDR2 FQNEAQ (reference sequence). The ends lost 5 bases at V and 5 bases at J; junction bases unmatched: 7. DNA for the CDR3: TGTGCCAGCAGCCAGGCGGGACTAGCCAACAATGAGCAGTTCTTC. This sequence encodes CASSQAGLANNEQFF. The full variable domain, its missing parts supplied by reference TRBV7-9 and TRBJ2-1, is DTGVSQNPRHKITKRGQNVTFRCDPISEHNRLYWYRQTLGQGPEFLTYFQNEAQLEKSRLLSDRFSAERPKGSFSTLEIQRTEQGDSAMYLCASSQAGLANNEQFFGPGTRLTVL.